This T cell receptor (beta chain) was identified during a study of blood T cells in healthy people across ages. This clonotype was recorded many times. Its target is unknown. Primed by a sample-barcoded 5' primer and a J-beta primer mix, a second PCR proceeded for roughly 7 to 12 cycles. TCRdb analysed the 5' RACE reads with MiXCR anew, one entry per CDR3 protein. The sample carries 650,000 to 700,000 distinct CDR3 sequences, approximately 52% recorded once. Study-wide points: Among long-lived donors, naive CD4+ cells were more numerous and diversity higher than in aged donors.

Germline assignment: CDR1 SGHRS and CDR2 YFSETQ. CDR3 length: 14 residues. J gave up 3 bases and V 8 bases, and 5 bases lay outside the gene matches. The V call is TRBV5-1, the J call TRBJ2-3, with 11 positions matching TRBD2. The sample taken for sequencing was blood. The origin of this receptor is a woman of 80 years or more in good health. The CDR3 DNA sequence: TGCGCCAGTACTAGCGGGAGAAATACAGATACGCAGTATTTT. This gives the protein CASTSGRNTDTQYF.